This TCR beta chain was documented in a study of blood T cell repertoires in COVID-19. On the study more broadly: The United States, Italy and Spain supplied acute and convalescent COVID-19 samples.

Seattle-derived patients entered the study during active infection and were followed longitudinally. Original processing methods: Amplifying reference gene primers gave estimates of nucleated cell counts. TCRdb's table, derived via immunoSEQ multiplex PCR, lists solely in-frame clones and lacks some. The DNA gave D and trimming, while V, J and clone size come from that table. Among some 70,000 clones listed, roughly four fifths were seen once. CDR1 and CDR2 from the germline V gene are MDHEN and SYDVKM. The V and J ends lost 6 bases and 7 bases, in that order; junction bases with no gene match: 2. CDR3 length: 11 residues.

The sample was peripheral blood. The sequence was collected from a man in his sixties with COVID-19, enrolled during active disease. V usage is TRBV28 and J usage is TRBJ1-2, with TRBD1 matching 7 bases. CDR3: CASRQGFGYTF. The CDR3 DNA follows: TGTGCCAGCAGACAGGGGTTTGGCTACACCTTC.